This is a list of T cell receptor beta chains from one sample in a study of graft-versus-host responses after intestinal transplantation. These TCRs are of unknown antigen specificity. The protocol was immunoSEQ multiplex PCR, while the TCRdb copy is restricted to in-frame clones and leaves out a portion. The sample lists about 120,000 clones; roughly 95% were seen once. The material was unstimulated CD8+ T cells sorted from spleen or lymph node cells, obtained before intestinal transplant. These TCRs come from a human donor who received an intestinal transplant. CDR3s include the opening cysteine and the closing phenylalanine or tryptophan. The D gene is left open where the match is weak. Clone size is given for some rows only: seen once, a few or many times, or a class if the clone is expanded.

V gene	J gene	clone size	D gene	CDR3 protein	CDR3 DNA
TRBV7-3	TRBJ2-1	-	TRBD2	CASSPLLREVDNEQFF	TGTGCCAGCAGCCCACTTCTGCGGGAGGTGGACAATGAGCAGTTCTTC
TRBV27	TRBJ1-6	-	-	CASSPGSHNSPLHF	TGTGCCAGCAGTCCCGGGTCCCATAATTCACCCCTCCACTTT
TRBV30	TRBJ2-7	-	-	CAWSVPGTSYEQYF	TGTGCCTGGAGTGTACCCGGGACCTCCTACGAGCAGTACTTC
TRBV7-8	TRBJ1-6	-	-	CASSLAADRVFSYNSPLHF	TGTGCCAGCAGCTTAGCGGCAGATAGGGTTTTCTCCTATAATTCACCCCTCCACTTT
TRBV2	TRBJ2-5	-	-	CASSEYPTTRSETQYF	TGTGCCAGCAGTGAATACCCTACGACTAGATCGGAGACCCAGTACTTC
TRBV6-5	TRBJ2-1	-	TRBD2	CASSYGTSGPLQGQFF	TGTGCCAGCAGTTATGGGACTAGCGGCCCGCTACAGGGGCAGTTCTTC
TRBV9	TRBJ1-2	-	-	CASSQEIGGALVTGYTF	TGTGCCAGCAGCCAAGAGATCGGCGGGGCCCTAGTTACGGGCTACACCTTC
TRBV6-1	TRBJ1-5	-	TRBD1	CASSEGPGTGIFAGNQPQHF	TGTGCCAGCAGTGAAGGACCCGGGACAGGGATTTTCGCCGGCAATCAGCCCCAGCATTTT
TRBV25-1	TRBJ2-3	-	-	CASSEVGGTDTQYF	TGTGCCAGCAGTGAAGTGGGGGGCACAGATACGCAGTATTTT
TRBV6-6	TRBJ1-5	-	-	CASGWLTYSNQPQHF	TGTGCCAGCGGGTGGCTGACCTATAGCAATCAGCCCCAGCATTTT
TRBV19	TRBJ1-2	few	-	CASGLGTHGYTF	TGTGCCAGTGGTCTTGGGACCCATGGCTACACCTTC
TRBV29-1	TRBJ2-3	-	TRBD1	CSADSGGITDTQYF	TGCAGCGCTGACTCAGGGGGCATCACAGATACGCAGTATTTT
TRBV4-3	TRBJ1-1	-	-	CASSLHGRVSTEAFF	TGCGCCAGCAGCCTCCATGGGCGGGTGAGCACTGAAGCTTTCTTT
TRBV2	TRBJ2-1	-	-	CASSESGSSYNEQFF	TGTGCCAGCAGTGAAAGTGGTAGTTCTTACAATGAGCAGTTCTTC
TRBV7-9	TRBJ1-2	few	-	CASSLESGSGYTF	TGTGCCAGCAGCTTAGAATCCGGCTCTGGCTACACCTTC
TRBV9	TRBJ2-1	once	TRBD1	CASSLRDRGLNEQFF	TGTGCCAGCAGCCTCCGGGACAGGGGTCTTAATGAGCAGTTCTTC
TRBV28	TRBJ2-7	-	-	CASSLRLQGEQYF	TGTGCCAGCAGTTTAAGACTACAAGGCGAGCAGTACTTC
TRBV27	TRBJ2-1	once	TRBD2	CAGSHLVGTSGKSSYNEQFF	TGTGCCGGCAGTCACCTAGTCGGGACTAGCGGAAAGAGCTCCTACAATGAGCAGTTCTTC
TRBV9	TRBJ2-1	once	TRBD2	CASSDSGSPYNEQFF	TGTGCCAGCAGCGATAGCGGGAGTCCATACAATGAGCAGTTCTTC
TRBV7-9	TRBJ1-2	once	-	CASRGGGTYGYTF	TGTGCCAGCAGAGGAGGGGGAACCTATGGCTACACCTTC
TRBV2	TRBJ2-1	-	TRBD1	CASSGDRTYNEQFF	TGTGCCAGCAGTGGGGACAGGACCTACAATGAGCAGTTCTTC
TRBV7-9	TRBJ2-1	once	-	CASRSQVVGLFF	TGTGCCAGCAGGTCTCAGGTGGTTGGGCTGTTCTTC
TRBV11-2	TRBJ2-3	-	TRBD2	CASSPIAGGADTQYF	TGTGCCAGCAGCCCGATAGCGGGGGGGGCAGATACGCAGTATTTT
TRBV27	TRBJ2-7	-	-	CASSFAASYEQYF	TGTGCCAGCAGTTTCGCAGCTTCCTACGAGCAGTACTTC
TRBV6-5	TRBJ2-7	-	-	CASSYSQRSVEQYF	TGTGCCAGCAGTTACTCGCAGCGTTCCGTCGAGCAGTACTTC
TRBV28	TRBJ2-7	-	-	CASSLGHRSPVNF	TGTGCCAGCAGTTTAGGACACAGGAGCCCAGTGAACTTC
TRBV14	TRBJ1-5	-	-	CASSTNPLNRGPNQPQHF	TGTGCCAGCAGCACTAACCCCCTTAATAGGGGTCCCAATCAGCCCCAGCATTTT
TRBV5-6	TRBJ2-1	-	TRBD2	CASSRGLAGRDEQFF	TGTGCCAGCAGCCGTGGACTAGCGGGACGAGATGAGCAGTTCTTC
TRBV2	TRBJ2-1	-	-	CASSEAVLIEDEQFF	TGTGCCAGCAGTGAAGCCGTCCTAATTGAAGATGAGCAGTTCTTC
TRBV4-1	TRBJ1-1	-	-	CASSQDPEPVTGLNTEAFF	TGCGCCAGCAGCCAAGATCCGGAACCGGTTACAGGGTTGAACACTGAAGCTTTCTTT
TRBV28	TRBJ2-7	-	TRBD2	CASRLSGTSNF	TGTGCCAGCAGACTGTCCGGGACTAGCAACTTC
TRBV2	TRBJ2-1	-	TRBD2	CASSRSSVGGTNNEQFF	TGTGCCAGCAGTCGTTCGTCCGTAGGCGGGACTAACAATGAGCAGTTCTTC
TRBV27	TRBJ1-1	-	TRBD1	CASSLGGRGLVTEAFF	TGTGCCAGCAGTTTAGGGGGCAGGGGGCTCGTCACTGAAGCTTTCTTT
TRBV4-1	TRBJ2-7	-	-	CASSLGSGSYEQYF	TGCGCCAGCAGCTTGGGTAGTGGGTCCTACGAGCAGTACTTC
TRBV5-4	TRBJ1-2	-	-	CASSRPTFSPNGYTF	TGTGCCAGCAGCCGTCCGACCTTCTCCCCCAACGGCTACACCTTC
TRBV27	TRBJ2-5	-	-	CASSLTLNQETQYF	TGTGCCAGCAGCTTGACCCTGAACCAAGAGACCCAGTACTTC
TRBV27	TRBJ2-7	once	TRBD1	CASSSRTGERYEQYF	TGTGCCAGCAGTTCCCGGACAGGGGAGAGATACGAGCAGTACTTC
TRBV4-1	TRBJ1-3	-	-	CASSLRGGRDSGNTIYF	TGCGCCAGCAGCCTCCGAGGGGGAAGGGACTCTGGAAACACCATATATTTT
TRBV18	TRBJ2-2	-	-	CASSPPGELFF	TGTGCCAGCTCACCACCAGGGGAGCTGTTTTTT
TRBV7-8	TRBJ2-7	-	TRBD1	CASSPGTGSYEQYF	TGTGCCAGCAGTCCCGGGACAGGGAGCTACGAGCAGTACTTC
TRBV7-3	TRBJ1-5	-	-	CASSLAPDNQPQHF	TGTGCCAGCAGCTTAGCGCCGGATAATCAGCCCCAGCATTTT
TRBV9	TRBJ2-7	-	TRBD1	CASSGAGTGYEQYF	TGTGCCAGCAGCGGGGCCGGGACAGGCTACGAGCAGTACTTC
TRBV27	TRBJ2-7	once	-	CASSFSAASYEQYF	TGTGCCAGCAGTTTTTCCGCGGCATCCTACGAGCAGTACTTC
TRBV9	TRBJ2-1	-	TRBD2	CASSAGTRGSNEQFF	TGTGCCAGCAGCGCCGGGACTAGGGGGTCGAATGAGCAGTTCTTC
TRBV2	TRBJ2-3	once	-	CASTGERGRRTDTQYF	TGTGCCAGCACCGGGGAACGGGGGAGGAGGACAGATACGCAGTATTTT
TRBV5-1	TRBJ2-5	few	-	CASTPASLLQETQYF	TGCGCCAGCACCCCAGCAAGCCTCCTCCAAGAGACCCAGTACTTC
TRBV5-1	TRBJ2-7	-	TRBD1	CASSLGQGARSYEQYF	TGCGCCAGCAGCTTGGGACAGGGGGCGAGGTCCTACGAGCAGTACTTC
TRBV7-2	TRBJ2-7	-	TRBD1	CASSPGQGSAYEQYF	TGTGCCAGCAGCCCGGGACAGGGCAGTGCCTACGAGCAGTACTTC
TRBV2	TRBJ2-2	once	TRBD2	CASSEESASGRTGELFF	TGTGCCAGCAGTGAAGAGTCGGCGAGCGGGAGAACCGGGGAGCTGTTTTTT
TRBV6-5	TRBJ2-5	-	TRBD1	CASSYGQGLTQYF	TGTGCCAGCAGTTACGGACAGGGGCTGACCCAGTACTTC